This TCR beta chain was recovered during a study of regulatory T cells in long-lasting Graves disease. Time point of the sample: persistent/refractory GD, antithyroid drugs over 5 years with positive TRAb. The authors made the TCR library using RNA they extracted from PBMCs. Staff drew roughly 9 milliliters of peripheral blood into EDTA tubes. This clonotype was observed a few times. Both iRepertoire HTBI primers and Arm-PCR of CDR3 regions were used to build the TCR beta libraries. TCRdb itself ran the multiplex PCR reads through MiXCR, one entry per CDR3 protein. The sample holds roughly 450,000 distinct CDR3 sequences, about 20% seen once. Trimming stripped 6 bases from V and 0 bases from J, with 16 bases between. This CDR3 is built from 15 residues. From germline, CDR1 is DFQATT and CDR2 SNEGSKA (reference sequence).

This TCR derives from a female donor with Graves disease. The chain couples TRBV20-1 to TRBJ2-3; no firm D call. Source: peripheral blood mononuclear cells (PBMCs), taken when the disease was refractory, from a patient treated with antithyroid drugs. The DNA of the CDR3 is TGCAGTGCGACGGTTGGGTCAGCTAGCACAGATACGCAGTATTTT. Protein product: CSATVGSASTDTQYF.